The 30 T cell receptor beta chains below come from one sample, sequenced in a study of T cells in localized non-small cell lung cancer. Sequencing was performed with immunoSEQ multiplex PCR; in TCRdb, only in-frame clones are kept and a portion is missing. The sample records tens of thousands of clones, around 84% being singletons. The sample was peripheral blood, taken before any cancer treatment. The receptors come from a female donor over 55 with stage I lung adenocarcinoma.

The J gene is TRBJ2-7, the V gene TRBV30; 7 bases map to TRBD1. The CDR3 is 15 residues long. Losses at the gene ends were 2 bases for V and 1 base for J; bases not matched to a gene: 8. CDR1 GTSNPN and CDR2 SVGIG come from the germline V gene (reference sequence). CDR3 protein: CAWSTRDSFSYEQYF. The CDR3 DNA reads as TGTGCCTGGAGTACCCGGGACAGCTTTTCCTACGAGCAGTACTTC.

The rearrangement uses TRBV4-2 and TRBJ2-1, with D possibly being TRBD2 (5 bases). Trimming removed 7 bases from V and 7 bases from J, with 17 bases in between. This CDR3 is 14 amino acids long. In germline, CDR1 is LGHNA, CDR2 YNFKEQ. Here the CDR3 reads CASTGAAPGNEQFF. The CDR3 DNA sequence: TGTGCCAGCACCGGAGCGGCCCCCGGGAATGAGCAGTTCTTC.

The chain is built from TRBV9 and TRBJ2-1, with 8 bases fitting TRBD1. The V gene end was trimmed by 3 bases and the J gene end by 8 bases; junction bases not matched to a gene: 7. The germline V gene has CDR1 SGDLS and CDR2 YYNGEE. The CDR3 spans 14 residues. CDR3: CASSDRTGSHEQFF. The DNA for the CDR3 is TGTGCCAGCAGCGACCGGACAGGGTCCCATGAGCAGTTCTTC.

This rearrangement joins TRBV5-1 to TRBJ1-1; weak D call: TRBD1 (6 bases). Trimming took off 3 bases at V and 5 bases at J, with 14 bases between the two ends. In germline, CDR1 is SGHRS, CDR2 YFSETQ. The CDR3 runs to 14 residues. CDR3 sequence reads: CASSYLPTGTEAFF. DNA of the CDR3: TGCGCCAGCAGCTACCTACCGACAGGAACTGAAGCTTTCTTT.

This clone occurred once. The chain has TRBV5-6 and TRBJ2-7; TRBD2 agrees at 7 bases. The CDR3 length is 14 residues. Germline V gene sequence: CDR1 SGHDT, CDR2 YYEEEE. Unmatched junction bases numbered 5, after V lost 0 bases and J lost 5 bases. DNA of the CDR3: TGTGCCAGCAGCTTGGGCGGGAGTCCCAACGAGCAGTACTTC. This sequence encodes CASSLGGSPNEQYF.

The CDR3 coding sequence is TGTGCCAGCAGCTTGGGGGGCAGGGGTGGTGAAAAACTGTTTTTT. It translates to CASSLGGRGGEKLFF. The chain is built from TRBV11-2 and TRBJ1-4; a weak D match, TRBD1 (6 bases). The germline gives CDR1 SGHAT, CDR2 FQNNGV. The CDR3 covers 15 residues. The V and J ends lost 3 bases and 7 bases respectively, with 15 bases between them.

V gene TRBV9 combines with J gene TRBJ2-7; 8 bases fit TRBD2. Trimming took 0 bases from V and 5 from J; bases not matched to a gene: 7. CDR3 size: 15 residues. Germline values: CDR1 SGDLS, CDR2 YYNGEE. The CDR3 DNA reads TGTGCCAGCAGCGTAGGCTCCGGGAGGGCCGACGAGCAGTACTTC. Amino acids: CASSVGSGRADEQYF.

This clone appeared many times. This chain uses TRBV28 with TRBJ2-7; D call uncertain. This CDR3 comprises 10 residues. Germline V CDR1 and CDR2: MDHEN, SYDVKM. V lost 7 bases and J lost 3, with 4 bases in between. The CDR3 sequence: CASKDYEQYF. In DNA, the CDR3 is TGTGCCAGCAAGGACTACGAGCAGTACTTC.

The CDR3 protein is CASSPPPSNEQFF. The CDR3, as DNA: TGTGCCAGCTCACCACCGCCGAGCAATGAGCAGTTCTTC. The chain links TRBV18 to TRBJ2-1; D not certain. Germline V gene lookup returns CDR1 KGHSH and CDR2 LQKENI. V shed 0 bases and J shed 6 bases, with 6 bases lying between them. The CDR3 is 13 amino acids.

This chain connects TRBV28 to TRBJ1-5; no clear D. Germline V gene lookup returns CDR1 MDHEN and CDR2 SYDVKM. This CDR3 comprises 15 residues. The ends were cut back, 6 bases at V and 3 bases at J, with 15 bases in the middle. Here the CDR3 reads CASSRVPSVNQPQHF. The CDR3 coding sequence is TGTGCCAGCAGCCGCGTCCCGTCGGTCAATCAGCCCCAGCATTTT. Full variable domain (outside the CDR3, taken from reference TRBV28 and TRBJ1-5): DVKVTQSSRYLVKRTGEKVFLECVQDMDHENMFWYRQDPGLGLRLIYFSYDVKMKEKGDIPEGYSVSREKKERFSLILESASTNQTSMYLCASSRVPSVNQPQHFGDGTRLSIL.

The V and J genes are TRBV28 and TRBJ2-5; possible D gene TRBD2, 7 bases. The CDR3 sequence is 13 residues long. Looked up from germline, CDR1 is MDHEN and CDR2 is SYDVKM. The ends were cut back, 4 bases at V and 5 bases at J, with 11 bases in the middle. CDR3 amino acids: CASSYRGAETQYF. CDR3 coding DNA: TGTGCCAGCAGTTATCGGGGGGCGGAGACCCAGTACTTC.

The rearrangement joins TRBV15 to TRBJ2-5; tentatively, D is TRBD1 or TRBD2 (5 bases each). The CDR3 loop spans 15 amino acids. The V gene's germline CDR1 is LNHNV and CDR2 YYDKDF (reference sequence). The V end was cut by 1 base, the J end by 5 bases, with 14 bases between. In nucleotides, the CDR3 is TGTGCCACCAGCAGAGGGCCGGGACCATTGGAGACCCAGTACTTC. This gives the protein CATSRGPGPLETQYF.

The V and J genes are TRBV10-3 and TRBJ2-3; weak D call: TRBD1 (6 bases). The CDR3 is made up of 12 amino acids. Germline-derived CDR1 and CDR2 are ENHRY and SYGVKD. Trimming took off 3 bases at V and 5 bases at J, with 6 bases between the two ends. CDR3 coding DNA: TGTGCCATCAGTGACAGGGGAGATACGCAGTATTTT. Translation: CAISDRGDTQYF.

The J gene is TRBJ2-6, the V gene TRBV18; unclear D gene. CDR3 length equals 16 residues. Trimming took 2 bases from V and 0 from J, leaving 8 bases between them. Germline V gives CDR1 KGHSH, CDR2 LQKENI. The CDR3 loop reads CASSPIRISGANVLTF. CDR3 nucleotide sequence: TGTGCCAGCTCACCAATCAGAATCTCTGGGGCCAACGTCCTGACTTTC.

The rearrangement uses TRBV7-8 and TRBJ1-1, with D possibly matching TRBD1 (5 bases). The germline V gene has CDR1 SGHVS and CDR2 FQNEAQ. The CDR3 contains 14 residues. V lost 5 bases and J lost 1, with 11 bases in between. The CDR3 nucleotides read TGTGCCAGCAGCCTCGGGGGAGCGAACACTGAAGCTTTCTTT. This translates into CASSLGGANTEAFF.

This sequence joins TRBV19 and TRBJ2-2; D gene unclear. Between the trimmed V and J ends, which lost 4 bases and 7 bases, there was a span of 7 bases. The V gene's germline CDR1 is LNHDA and CDR2 SQIVND (reference sequence). The CDR3 runs to 12 residues. CDR3 DNA: TGTGCCAGTAGTAATAAATTCGGGGAGCTGTTTTTT. Protein product: CASSNKFGELFF.

CDR3 coding DNA: TGTGCCAGCAGTAAAGAGGACTACAATGAGCAGTTCTTC. It specifies CASSKEDYNEQFF. This chain uses TRBV28 with TRBJ2-1; no clear D. In germline, CDR1 is MDHEN, CDR2 SYDVKM. CDR3 size: 13 residues. V lost 5 bases, J lost 3 bases, and 8 bases lay in between.

The chain links TRBV10-3 to TRBJ1-1; TRBD1 agrees at 8 bases. This CDR3 is 13 amino acids long. The germline V gene has CDR1 ENHRY and CDR2 SYGVKD. Trimming cost V 8 bases and J 5 bases; bases outside gene matches: 7. The CDR3 reads CAIGTGGQTEAFF. For the CDR3, the DNA is TGTGCCATCGGGACAGGTGGGCAAACTGAAGCTTTCTTT.

This sequence joins TRBV25-1 and TRBJ2-1; TRBD1 matches at 7 bases. Germline loops: CDR1 MGHDK, CDR2 SYGVNS. This CDR3 is 16 amino acids long. With 2 bases clipped from V and 2 bases from J, the junction kept 6 bases outside the gene matches. CDR3 nucleotides: TGTGCCAGCAGTGAACGTACAGGGGTACCCTACAATGAGCAGTTCTTC. It codes for CASSERTGVPYNEQFF. The full variable domain, in which reference TRBV25-1 and TRBJ2-1 provide the parts outside the CDR3, is EADIYQTPRYLVIGTGKKITLECSQTMGHDKMYWYQQDPGMELHLIHYSYGVNSTEKGDLSSESTVSRIRTEHFPLTLESARPSHTSQYLCASSERTGVPYNEQFFGPGTRLTVL.

This clone came up once. The chain joins TRBV2 to TRBJ2-7; the match to TRBD1 covers 9 bases. Per germline, CDR1 SNHLY and CDR2 FYNNEI. The CDR3 extends over 13 amino acids. V trimming: 9 bases; J trimming: 5 bases; junction bases outside the gene matches: 8. The CDR3 DNA sequence: TGTGCCAGGGGGGGGACAGGGTCGAACGAGCAGTACTTC. It specifies CARGGTGSNEQYF.

This clone has only one observation. V gene TRBV6-6 combines with J gene TRBJ1-4; D is unresolved. The V end was cut by 5 bases, the J end by 7 bases, with 20 bases between. There are 16 residues in the CDR3. Germline CDR1 reads MNHNY; CDR2 reads SVGAGI (reference sequence). This chain's CDR3 is CASSNPLRTAGEKLFF. For the CDR3, the DNA is TGTGCCAGCAGTAACCCTCTCCGGACTGCGGGTGAAAAACTGTTTTTT.

In this sample, this clone turned up once. The gene calls are TRBV6-5 and TRBJ2-7; tentatively, D is TRBD1 (5 bases). From germline, CDR1 is MNHEY and CDR2 SVGAGI. Trimming took off 4 bases at V and 7 bases at J, with 17 bases between the two ends. The CDR3 is 14 amino acids. The CDR3 is CASSSSAGQGEQYF. In DNA, the CDR3 is TGTGCCAGCAGTTCTTCAGCAGGGCAGGGAGAGCAGTACTTC.

The V and J genes are TRBV7-9 and TRBJ1-4, with 8 bases matching TRBD1. The V and J ends lost 5 bases and 8 bases, in that order; junction bases with no gene match: 10. The CDR3 totals 15 residues. Germline values: CDR1 SEHNR, CDR2 FQNEAQ (reference sequence). The CDR3 sequence is CASSPTTGADEKLFF. The CDR3 DNA is TGTGCCAGCAGCCCGACGACAGGGGCGGACGAAAAACTGTTTTTT.

The chain links TRBV5-4 to TRBJ2-5; weak D call: TRBD1 (5 bases). This CDR3 contains 15 residues. The germline gives CDR1 SGHNT, CDR2 YYREEE (reference sequence). Between the trimmed V and J ends, which lost 0 bases and 2 bases, there was a span of 11 bases. The CDR3 nucleotides are TGTGCCAGCAGCTTGGTAACAGGTGGACAAGAGACCCAGTACTTC. Encoded protein: CASSLVTGGQETQYF.

The gene calls are TRBV30 and TRBJ2-7, with TRBD1 as a possible D gene (5 bases). V gave up 0 bases and J gave up 1 base, with 7 bases separating them. Germline V CDR1 and CDR2: GTSNPN, SVGIG (reference sequence). The CDR3 runs to 13 residues. In DNA form, the CDR3 reads TGTGCCTGGAGTGTCCCAGGGTCCTACGAGCAGTACTTC. This codes for CAWSVPGSYEQYF.

The chain links TRBV11-1 to TRBJ1-1; the match to TRBD1 covers 7 bases. Per germline, CDR1 SGHAT and CDR2 FQDESV (reference sequence). The CDR3 loop spans 14 amino acids. The junction had 10 bases not matched to a gene; V was cut back by 6 bases and J by 6 bases. The DNA of the CDR3 is TGTGCCAGCAGTTCCTTACAGGGGTGGGCTGAAGCTTTCTTT. It specifies CASSSLQGWAEAFF.

J is TRBJ2-3 and V is TRBV29-1; D gene uncertain. Trimming removed 6 bases at V and 1 base at J, with 11 bases between. The V gene's germline CDR1 is SQVTM and CDR2 ANQGSEA. The CDR3 spans 13 residues. The CDR3 protein is CSVTTRGTDTQYF. As DNA, the CDR3 is TGCAGCGTGACGACTCGGGGCACAGATACGCAGTATTTT.

The rearrangement joins TRBV30 to TRBJ2-3, with a weak D call TRBD2 (5 bases). Germline V gene lookup returns CDR1 GTSNPN and CDR2 SVGIG (reference sequence). Trimming took 0 bases from V and 0 from J, leaving 16 bases between them. CDR3 length: 17 amino acids. CDR3 nucleotide sequence: TGTGCCTGGAGTGTAGCGGTAGCCCTAACTAGCACAGATACGCAGTATTTT. Residues: CAWSVAVALTSTDTQYF.

The rearrangement joins TRBV9 to TRBJ1-2; D is ambiguous. The V and J ends lost 0 bases and 3 bases respectively, with 9 bases between them. The CDR3 is made up of 14 amino acids. Per the germline V gene, CDR1 is SGDLS and CDR2 is YYNGEE. CDR3 sequence: CASSVDARDYGYTF. The DNA for the CDR3 is TGTGCCAGCAGCGTAGACGCAAGGGACTATGGCTACACCTTC.

This chain connects TRBV27 to TRBJ1-5; D may be TRBD1 (6 bases). The CDR3 consists of 13 residues. Germline CDR1 and CDR2: MNHEY and SMNVEV (reference sequence). V lost 3 bases and J lost 9, with 12 bases in between. The CDR3 loop is CASSFSGDRPQHF. In DNA form, the CDR3 reads TGTGCCAGCAGTTTTTCAGGGGATCGGCCCCAGCATTTT.